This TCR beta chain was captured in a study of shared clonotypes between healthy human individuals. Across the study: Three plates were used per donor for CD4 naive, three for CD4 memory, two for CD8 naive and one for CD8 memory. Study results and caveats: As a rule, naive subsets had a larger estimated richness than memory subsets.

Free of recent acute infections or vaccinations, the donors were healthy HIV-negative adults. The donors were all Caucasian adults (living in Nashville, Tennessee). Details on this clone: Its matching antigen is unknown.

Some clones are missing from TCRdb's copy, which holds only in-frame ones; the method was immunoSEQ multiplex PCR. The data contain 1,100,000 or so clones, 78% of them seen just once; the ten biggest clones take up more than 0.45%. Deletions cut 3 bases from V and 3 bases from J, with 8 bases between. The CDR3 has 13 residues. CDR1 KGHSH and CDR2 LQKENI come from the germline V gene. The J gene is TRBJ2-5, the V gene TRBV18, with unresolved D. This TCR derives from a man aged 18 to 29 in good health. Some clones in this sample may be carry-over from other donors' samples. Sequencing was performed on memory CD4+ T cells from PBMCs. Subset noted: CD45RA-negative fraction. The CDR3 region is CASSPVHKETQYF. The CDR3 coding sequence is TGTGCCAGCTCACCGGTACACAAAGAGACCCAGTACTTC.